This entry lists 8 T cell receptor beta chains sequenced from one sample in a study of identical twins. Each CDR3 protein gets one entry after TCRdb re-called the 5' RACE reads with MiXCR. The sample has 400,000 to 550,000 distinct CDR3 sequences; approximately 25% are singletons. These data also formed part of another study, on T cells expressing NK-cell markers.

Material: CD4+ T cells sorted from blood. The receptors come from a woman aged 18 to 35 in good health.

This clonotype has just a few counts. The rearrangement uses TRBV20-1 and TRBJ2-1; 8 bases are shared with TRBD2. CDR1 and CDR2 (germline): DFQATT, SNEGSKA (reference sequence). Trimming cost V 3 bases and J 0 bases; bases outside gene matches: 7. This CDR3 has 16 residues. CDR3 nucleotide sequence: TGCAGTGCTAGGAGAGCGGGAGCCCCCTCCTACAATGAGCAGTTCTTC. This encodes CSARRAGAPSYNEQFF.

This clonotype was seen a few times. DNA of the CDR3: TGCGCCAGCAGCGTGTCGCAGGGGGCTATGGGAGCTTTCTTT. It yields the protein CASSVSQGAMGAFF. The chain carries TRBV5-1 and TRBJ1-1; TRBD1 matches at 8 bases. This CDR3 has 14 amino acids. Germline V gene sequence: CDR1 SGHRS, CDR2 YFSETQ. J was trimmed by 10 bases and V by 4 bases; bases with no gene match: 12.

The CDR3 protein is CSAIDRAVSYNEQFF. The CDR3 DNA is TGCAGTGCAATTGACAGGGCGGTCTCCTACAATGAGCAGTTCTTC. The chain is built from TRBV20-1 and TRBJ2-1; 7 positions agree with TRBD1. CDR3 length equals 15 residues. The V gene's germline CDR1 is DFQATT and CDR2 SNEGSKA (reference sequence). V lost 6 bases to trimming and J lost 0 bases; unmatched junction nucleotides: 8.

V usage is TRBV5-5 and J usage is TRBJ2-7, with a possible D match to TRBD2 (7 bases). The germline CDR1 and CDR2 sequences are SGHKS and YYEKEE (reference sequence). CDR3 size: 14 residues. Trimming took 1 base from V and 4 from J, leaving 12 bases between them. The DNA of the CDR3 is TGTGCCAGCAGCTTGCCACAGGGAGGGTACGAGCAGTACTTC. It codes for CASSLPQGGYEQYF.

This clonotype has more than one count but fewer than ten. The V call is TRBV20-1, the J call TRBJ2-1; 8 bases are a match to TRBD1. With V trimmed by 5 bases and J by 0 bases, 6 bases remained unmatched. This CDR3 is built from 15 residues. The germline CDR1 and CDR2 sequences are DFQATT and SNEGSKA (reference sequence). DNA for the CDR3: TGCAGTGCTCCGGGACAGGTGGGCTCCTACAATGAGCAGTTCTTC. Translating gives CSAPGQVGSYNEQFF.

The chain joins TRBV20-1 to TRBJ2-7; D gene ambiguous. The CDR3 totals 12 residues. From germline, CDR1 is DFQATT and CDR2 SNEGSKA (reference sequence). V lost 2 bases and J lost 6, with 11 bases in between. Written as DNA, the CDR3 is TGCAGTGCTAGACACCATGGACGCGAGCAGTACTTC. It translates to CSARHHGREQYF.

Many counts were recorded for this clonotype. In DNA form, the CDR3 reads TGTGCCAGCACCTTGAGGAACACTGAAGCTTTCTTT. This sequence encodes CASTLRNTEAFF. The rearrangement uses TRBV12-3 or TRBV12-4 and TRBJ1-1; D gene ambiguous. The CDR3 has 12 residues. V lost 7 bases and J lost 1, with 7 bases in between.

The chain recombines TRBV20-1 with TRBJ1-6; D is unclear. The V end was cut by 6 bases, the J end by 7 bases, with 13 bases between. CDR3 size: 13 residues. Germline V gene lookup returns CDR1 DFQATT and CDR2 SNEGSKA (reference sequence). For the CDR3, the DNA is TGCAGTGCCTCGGGGAGTTTAAATTCACCCCTCCACTTT. Translating it yields CSASGSLNSPLHF.